Included here is one T cell receptor (beta chain) sequence, with context. The source of the sample is a study of blood T cell repertoires in COVID-19. V lost 6 bases and J 1 base, leaving 13 bases between the germline ends. The CDR3 is made up of 16 amino acids. Germline V gene lookup returns CDR1 LGHDT and CDR2 YNNKEL (reference sequence). Assay: immunoSEQ multiplex PCR; the TCRdb copy retains only in-frame clones and omits some. The repertoire holds about 130,000 clones, with over 85% as singletons. This chain joins TRBV3-1 (or the pseudogene TRBV3-2) and TRBJ2-6; D unresolved. This receptor was obtained from a man between 50 and 59 years old with active COVID-19. The sample taken for sequencing was peripheral blood. The CDR3 coding sequence is TGTGCCAGCAGTATCCTCCCGAGGTCTGGGGCCAACGTCCTGACTTTC. As protein: CASSILPRSGANVLTF.